A selection of T cell receptor beta chains follows, all from one sample in a study of blood T cells in healthy people across ages. MiXCR, applied by TCRdb to the 5' RACE reads, yields one record per CDR3 protein. The sample lists about 2 million distinct CDR3 sequences, 49% occurring once. Input material: blood. The receptors originated from a woman aged 40 to 50 in good health. Each CDR3 is given with its conserved first and last residue. D genes are given only for firm matches. The size field is filled for only some rows; it gives once, few, many or a size class.

>TRBD1|TRBJ2-1|16|TRBV4-2|NA
TGTGCCAGCAGCCGCACCGGGACAGGGGGCTACAATGAGCAGTTCTTC
CASSRTGTGGYNEQFF
>NA|TRBJ2-7|14|TRBV6-2/TRBV6-3|NA
TGTGCCAGCAGTTCCCGACGGCACTCCTACGAGCAGTACTTC
CASSSRRHSYEQYF
>NA|TRBJ2-3|14|TRBV5-1|few
TGCGCCAGCAGCTTGAATCCCACCACAGATACGCAGTATTTT
CASSLNPTTDTQYF
>TRBD2|TRBJ2-6|16|TRBV7-2|NA
TGTGCCAGCACGACTAGCGGGGGAGGTGGGGCCAACGTCCTGACTTTC
CASTTSGGGGANVLTF
>NA|TRBJ2-7|15|TRBV7-9|NA
TGTGCCAGCAGCTTAGTCGGTCAGGGGTTTGGCGAGCAGTACTTC
CASSLVGQGFGEQYF
>NA|TRBJ2-1|13|TRBV7-2|NA
TGTGCCAGCGGCTCCCGGGATTTCAATGAGCAGTTCTTC
CASGSRDFNEQFF
>TRBD1|TRBJ2-7|15|TRBV29-1|few
TGCAGCGTCCAACTCAGGACAGGGGTAGCCTACGAGCAGTACTTC
CSVQLRTGVAYEQYF
>NA|TRBJ2-7|16|TRBV27|NA
TGTGCCAGCAGTCCCCCCAGGGGCATGTGCACCTACGAGCAGTACTTC
CASSPPRGMCTYEQYF
>NA|TRBJ2-1|13|TRBV6-1|NA
TGTGCCAGCAGGTCAGGGGCGGGAAATGAGCAGTTCTTC
CASRSGAGNEQFF
>NA|TRBJ1-1|15|TRBV29-1|few
TGCAGCGAAAGACCCAGGGGTGATGGGAACACTGAAGCTTTCTTT
CSERPRGDGNTEAFF
>NA|TRBJ2-1|13|TRBV20-1|NA
TGCACCGGAGCGGGTGATGCGTGTGATGAGCAGTTCTTC
CTGAGDACDEQFF
>NA|TRBJ2-5|11|TRBV2|NA
TGTGCCGGAATCCGCGGGGAGACCCAGTACTTC
CAGIRGETQYF
>TRBD1|TRBJ2-4|15|TRBV12-3/TRBV12-4|few
TGTGCCAGCAGTCCTGTCGGTGGGGACAGGGACATTCAGTACTTC
CASSPVGGDRDIQYF
>TRBD1|TRBJ2-1|16|TRBV7-3|NA
TGTGCCAGCAGACGTACAGGGGGCGGAGGGGCCAATGAGCAGTTCTTC
CASRRTGGGGANEQFF
>NA|TRBJ2-5|14|TRBV12-3/TRBV12-4|NA
TGTGCCAGCAAGGGGCAGGGGCTTGGGAATGAGCAGTACTTC
CASKGQGLGNEQYF
>NA|TRBJ1-5|16|TRBV5-1|few
TGCGCCAGCAGCTTGGATCCCGGGTCGAGCAATCAGCCCCAGCATTTT
CASSLDPGSSNQPQHF
>NA|TRBJ2-1|14|TRBV6-2/TRBV6-3|few
TGTGCCAGCAGTTACTCATCGGGGGCTAATGAGCAGTTCTTC
CASSYSSGANEQFF
>TRBD1|TRBJ1-2|14|TRBV27|NA
TGTGCCAGCAGAGGACAGGGTTGGAGCTATGGCTACACCTTC
CASRGQGWSYGYTF
>TRBD1|TRBJ1-2|15|TRBV6-5|few
TGTGCCAGCAGCTGGACAGGAGGACCAATCTATGGCTACACCTTC
CASSWTGGPIYGYTF
>NA|TRBJ2-3|14|TRBV20-1|NA
TGCAGTGCTACCGCCCGGGTCGGTGGGGATACGCAGTATTTT
CSATARVGGDTQYF
>NA|TRBJ2-7|16|TRBV6-1|NA
TGTGCCAGCAGTGCCGACAGCGCGAGCTCCTACAATGAGCAGTACTTC
CASSADSASSYNEQYF
>NA|TRBJ2-3|14|TRBV24-1|NA
TGTGCCACCTCGGGTGGCCGGGGCACAGATACGCAGTATTTT
CATSGGRGTDTQYF
>NA|TRBJ1-2|10|TRBV2|NA
TGTGCCTGCAACCCCCTAGGCTACACCTTC
CACNPLGYTF
>NA|TRBJ2-1|13|TRBV24-1|few
TGTGCCACCAGTGAAGGCACCTACAATGAGCAGTTCTTC
CATSEGTYNEQFF
>TRBD1|TRBJ2-1|14|TRBV7-2|NA
TGTGCCGGGGCAGGGGGCTTTTTCTTGGGTGAGCAGTTCTTC
CAGAGGFFLGEQFF
>NA|TRBJ1-1|14|TRBV4-1|few
TGCGCCAGCAGCCAAGGTCTGGGGAACACTGAAGCTTTCTTT
CASSQGLGNTEAFF
>TRBD1|TRBJ2-3|15|TRBV4-3|NA
TGCGCCAGCAGCCGATCGACAGGGATTACAGATACGCAGTATTTT
CASSRSTGITDTQYF
>TRBD2|TRBJ2-1|17|TRBV19|NA
TGTGCCAGTAGTATTGAGGGGACTAGGGTGGGGAGGAATGAGCAGTTCTTC
CASSIEGTRVGRNEQFF
>NA|TRBJ2-4|12|TRBV20-1|NA
TGCAGTGCTGGCGGGGCGGGAAACATTCAGTACTTC
CSAGGAGNIQYF
>NA|TRBJ2-7|14|TRBV13|NA
TGTGCCAGCAGCGTCGCCGGGGACCTGTACGAGCAGTACTTC
CASSVAGDLYEQYF
>NA|TRBJ2-1|17|TRBV24-1|NA
TGTGCCACCAGTGACCAACTCATCGGGACGCGACACAATGAGCAGTTCTTC
CATSDQLIGTRHNEQFF
>NA|TRBJ2-5|12|TRBV20-1|many
TGCAGTGCTAGCGGCATCCAAGAGACCCAGTACTTC
CSASGIQETQYF
>TRBD2|TRBJ2-1|15|TRBV12-3/TRBV12-4|NA
TGTGCCAGCAACCTTGGACTAGCAGGTGAAAATGAGCAGTTCTTC
CASNLGLAGENEQFF
>TRBD2|TRBJ2-3|17|TRBV15|few
TGTGCCACCAGCAGAAATATAGCGGGGGGCAGCACAGATACGCAGTATTTT
CATSRNIAGGSTDTQYF
>NA|TRBJ1-1|17|TRBV4-1|few
TGCGCCAGCAGCCAAGAATGGGGACGGGGATTCGGCACTGAAGCTTTCTTT
CASSQEWGRGFGTEAFF
>NA|TRBJ1-2|14|TRBV20-1|few
TGCAGTGCTCCCTTCGGACAGCTACTCTATGGCTACACCTTC
CSAPFGQLLYGYTF
>NA|TRBJ1-2|16|TRBV20-1|NA
TGCAGTGCTAGGGCCCCCGGGAGGGGGGACGCCTATGGCTACACCTTC
CSARAPGRGDAYGYTF
>NA|TRBJ2-5|16|TRBV14|NA
TGTGCCAGCAGCCAAGATATCAGGCGGGACCGAGGGACCCAGTACTTC
CASSQDIRRDRGTQYF
>NA|TRBJ1-6|17|TRBV3-1|NA
TGTGCCAGCAGCCAAGGGTCAGTTGGCTCCTATAATTCACCCCTCCACTTT
CASSQGSVGSYNSPLHF
>TRBD2|TRBJ2-1|17|TRBV9|NA
TGTGCCAGCAGCGTAGAGCTAGCGGGGGGGCCGTACAATGAGCAGTTCTTC
CASSVELAGGPYNEQFF
>NA|TRBJ2-1|13|TRBV11-2|NA
TGTGCCAGCAGCACAGGAAGCTTGTTTGAGCAGTTCTTC
CASSTGSLFEQFF
>NA|TRBJ1-2|17|TRBV6-1|NA
TGTGCCAGCAGCTTTAAACCCGGACAGAAGGCTAACTATGGCTACACCTTC
CASSFKPGQKANYGYTF
>TRBD2|TRBJ2-7|15|TRBV3-1|NA
TGTGCCAGCAGCTACACGGGGGGGCCAACCTACGAGCAGTACTTC
CASSYTGGPTYEQYF
>NA|TRBJ1-1|13|TRBV24-1|NA
TGTGCCACCAGTGAGGCAGGGGTTCCTGAAGCTTTCTTT
CATSEAGVPEAFF
>NA|TRBJ2-3|16|TRBV7-3|NA
TGTGCCAGCAGCTTAACGCCCGGGGAAGGGGCAGATACGCAGTATTTT
CASSLTPGEGADTQYF
>TRBD2|TRBJ2-3|16|TRBV7-2|NA
TGTGCCAGCAGCCCCGGGGGGCTAGCGGGGGTAGATACGCAGTATTTT
CASSPGGLAGVDTQYF
>TRBD2|TRBJ2-1|13|TRBV7-2|NA
TGTGCCAGCAGCTTGGGGGGGACCTCTGAGCAGTTCTTC
CASSLGGTSEQFF
>TRBD2|TRBJ2-1|15|TRBV5-1|NA
TGCGCCAGCAGCTTGAGCCAGCGGGGGTACAATGAGCAGTTCTTC
CASSLSQRGYNEQFF
>TRBD2|TRBJ2-5|13|TRBV29-1|NA
TGCAGCGTGGGACTAGTCGAGAAGATGACCCAGTACTTC
CSVGLVEKMTQYF
>NA|TRBJ2-1|17|TRBV4-3|NA
TGCGCCAGCAGCCAAGATTATAGGGGGATCTCCTACAATGAGCAGTTCTTC
CASSQDYRGISYNEQFF
>NA|TRBJ1-2|15|TRBV28|NA
TGTGCCAGCAGTCCAGGGAGGGGTGCTAACTATGGCTACACCTTC
CASSPGRGANYGYTF
>NA|TRBJ2-5|15|TRBV5-1|NA
TGCGCCAGCAGCTTGGCGACTGGGTCTCAAGAGACCCAGTACTTC
CASSLATGSQETQYF
>TRBD2|TRBJ2-5|17|TRBV3-1|few
TGTGCCAGCAGCCACAAACTAGCGGGGGGCTTCCAAGAGACCCAGTACTTC
CASSHKLAGGFQETQYF
>NA|TRBJ2-1|15|TRBV9|NA
TGTACCAGCAGCGGTCCAGGGGGAGGCTACAATGAGCAGTTCTTC
CTSSGPGGGYNEQFF
>TRBD1|TRBJ1-6|15|TRBV20-1|NA
TGCAGTGCTAGAGCCGGGACAGGGGGTGGTAGAGCCCTCCACTTT
CSARAGTGGGRALHF